Listed below are T cell receptor beta chains from one sample, sequenced in a study of T-cell memory formation after mild COVID-19. TCRdb re-derived calls from the 5' RACE reads in MiXCR, one entry per CDR3 protein. The repertoire holds some 150,000 distinct CDR3 sequences, with under 30% as singletons. The sequencing input was PBMCs or a T cell subset sorted from them (not recorded which). All receptors derive from an adult woman who had mild COVID-19 (a few samples of this study predate the infection). Cell type and time point are not known. Each CDR3 is given with its conserved first and last residue. D genes are given only for firm matches. Clone size is not always given. Where it is, it says once, few, many or a class for expanded clones.

d_call j_call v_call clone_size cdr3_aa cdr3_nt
- TRBJ2-7 TRBV7-9 few CASSPPGGGYEQYF TGTGCCAGCAGCCCTCCCGGGGGCGGGTACGAGCAGTACTTC
TRBD1 TRBJ2-1 TRBV5-6 few CASSFGTGYNEQFF TGTGCCAGCAGCTTCGGGACAGGGTACAATGAGCAGTTCTTC
- TRBJ2-3 TRBV12-3/TRBV12-4 few CASGEVGVEDTQYF TGTGCCAGCGGGGAGGTGGGAGTAGAGGATACGCAGTATTTT
- TRBJ2-1 TRBV7-2 few CASSITLALWNEQFF TGTGCCAGCAGCATAACACTAGCCTTGTGGAATGAGCAGTTCTTC
- TRBJ2-5 TRBV28 - CASRNTGRGQETQYF TGTGCCAGCAGGAATACAGGGAGAGGGCAAGAGACCCAGTACTTC
- TRBJ2-1 TRBV7-8 few CASTLTDGYNEQFF TGTGCCAGCACCCTTACCGACGGATACAATGAGCAGTTCTTC
- TRBJ2-3 TRBV5-1 - CASSLETGGTDTQYF TGCGCCAGCAGCTTAGAGACAGGCGGCACAGATACGCAGTATTTT
- TRBJ2-1 TRBV4-1 - CASSQGEQGGPYNEQFF TGCGCCAGCAGCCAAGGGGAGCAGGGCGGCCCCTACAATGAGCAGTTCTTC
- TRBJ1-6 TRBV9 few CASSRSAPGAYNSPLHF TGTGCCAGCAGCCGTTCTGCGCCCGGGGCTTATAATTCACCCCTCCACTTT
- TRBJ1-3 TRBV9 - CASNKGTSGNTIYF TGTGCCAGCAATAAAGGGACCTCTGGAAATACCATATATTTT
- TRBJ2-1 TRBV7-9 - CASSLVPLEQFF TGTGCCAGCAGCTTAGTCCCACTAGAGCAGTTCTTC
TRBD2 TRBJ2-1 TRBV28 few CASSHPGGAGATSSYNEQFF TGTGCCAGCAGTCACCCCGGGGGAGCGGGAGCGACGAGCTCCTACAATGAGCAGTTCTTC
- TRBJ2-3 TRBV29-1 - CSVEGLDGSDTPTDTQYF TGCAGCGTTGAAGGCCTAGACGGGTCGGACACTCCCACAGATACGCAGTATTTT
- TRBJ1-4 TRBV7-8 - CASSLPRLGVYEKLFF TGTGCCAGCAGCCTCCCCCGACTGGGGGTATACGAAAAACTGTTTTTT
- TRBJ1-5 TRBV7-9 - CASSSSDNQPQHF TGTGCCAGCAGCTCCTCAGACAATCAGCCCCAGCATTTT
- TRBJ2-7 TRBV11-2 - CASSLGETELLSYEQYF TGTGCCAGCAGCTTAGGGGAGACAGAACTCCTCTCCTACGAGCAGTACTTC
- TRBJ2-7 TRBV24-1 - CATSDFNHEQYF TGTGCCACCAGTGATTTTAACCACGAGCAGTACTTC
TRBD1 TRBJ1-5 TRBV5-8 few CASSYRPGTGDNQPQHF TGTGCCAGCAGCTACCGACCTGGGACAGGGGATAATCAGCCCCAGCATTTT
- TRBJ1-1 TRBV28 many CASSLLRQGQNTEAFF TGTGCCAGCAGTTTGTTGCGGCAGGGACAAAACACTGAAGCTTTCTTT
TRBD2 TRBJ2-3 TRBV4-3 few CASSQARGKTSAQETDTQYF TGCGCCAGCAGCCAAGCGAGGGGGAAGACTAGCGCCCAGGAAACAGATACGCAGTATTTT
- TRBJ2-2 TRBV7-6 - CASSLKDTGELFF TGTGCCAGCAGCTTAAAGGACACCGGGGAGCTGTTTTTT
- TRBJ2-7 TRBV6-6 - CASSRSEDGAYEQYF TGTGCCAGCAGTCGATCGGAAGACGGCGCCTACGAGCAGTACTTC
- TRBJ1-2 TRBV7-8 - CASSLEGMGLPANYGYTF TGTGCCAGCAGCTTAGAGGGGATGGGACTCCCCGCTAACTATGGCTACACCTTC
TRBD1 TRBJ1-2 TRBV9 few CASSATGGAGYGYTF TGTGCCAGCAGCGCAACAGGGGGCGCCGGTTATGGCTACACCTTC
TRBD2 TRBJ2-7 TRBV6-2/TRBV6-3 few CASSSGGYYEQYF TGTGCCAGCAGTAGCGGGGGGTACTACGAGCAGTACTTC
TRBD1 TRBJ1-5 TRBV12-3/TRBV12-4 few CASSATGTGLGQPQHF TGTGCCAGCAGCGCGACCGGGACAGGGTTGGGTCAGCCCCAGCATTTT
TRBD1 TRBJ2-7 TRBV12-3/TRBV12-4 - CASSIWDSTFEQYF TGTGCCAGCAGTATTTGGGACAGTACTTTCGAGCAGTACTTC
- TRBJ2-1 TRBV15 few CATSRDDYNEQFF TGTGCCACCAGCAGAGATGACTACAATGAGCAGTTCTTC
- TRBJ1-1 TRBV4-2 few CASSLALNTEAFF TGTGCCAGCAGCCTGGCACTGAACACTGAAGCTTTCTTT
- TRBJ1-2 TRBV27 - CAGLWSRDYGYTF TGTGCCGGCCTTTGGAGTAGGGACTATGGCTACACCTTC
TRBD2 TRBJ2-3 TRBV5-6 few CASSYRGLGFTDTQYF TGTGCCAGCAGCTATCGGGGACTAGGTTTCACAGATACGCAGTATTTT